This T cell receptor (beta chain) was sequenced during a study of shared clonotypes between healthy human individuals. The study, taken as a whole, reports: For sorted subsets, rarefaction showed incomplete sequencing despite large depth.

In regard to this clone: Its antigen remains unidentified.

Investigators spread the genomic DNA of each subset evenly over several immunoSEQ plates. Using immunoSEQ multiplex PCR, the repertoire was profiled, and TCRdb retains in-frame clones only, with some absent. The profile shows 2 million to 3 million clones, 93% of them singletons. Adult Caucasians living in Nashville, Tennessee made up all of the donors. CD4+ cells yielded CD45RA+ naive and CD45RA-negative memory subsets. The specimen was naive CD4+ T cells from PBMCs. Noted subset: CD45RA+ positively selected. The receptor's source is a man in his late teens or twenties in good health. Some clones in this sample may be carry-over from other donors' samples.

The CDR3 is CASGRLAGVPSYEQYF. DNA of the CDR3: TGCGCCAGCGGCAGACTAGCGGGAGTGCCATCCTACGAGCAGTACTTC. V is TRBV5-1 and J is TRBJ2-7; 12 nucleotides match TRBD2. V shed 7 bases, J shed 1 base, and the junction held 9 bases outside the gene matches. Germline CDR1 reads SGHRS; CDR2 reads YFSETQ. CDR3 length equals 16 residues.